This TCR beta chain stems from a study of shared clonotypes between healthy human individuals. The assay used deep level. 150 to 250 ng DNA, approximately 30,000 T cell genomes, went into each sorted-subset replicate PCR. Produced via immunoSEQ multiplex PCR; TCRdb's table is partial and in-frame only. The data show approximately 1.1 million clones, 75% to 80% seen once. Study-wide results and caveats: Sequencing depth was expected to influence donor clonotype sharing. Naive subsets generally had larger estimated richness than memory subsets.

Of note for this clone: Its cognate antigen is unknown.

V was cut by 4 bases and J by 2 bases, with 10 bases left in between. Germline CDR1 reads SQVTM; CDR2 reads ANQGSEA. The CDR3 totals 13 residues. What was sequenced was memory CD4+ T cells from PBMCs. The subset is: CD45RA-negative fraction. The source of this sequence is a man in his late teens or twenties in good health. Some clones in this sample may be carry-over from other donors' samples. The chain has TRBV29-1 and TRBJ2-3; maybe TRBD2 (6 bases). CDR3 in amino acids: CSVGGRYTDTQYF. The CDR3 DNA is TGCAGCGTTGGAGGGAGGTACACAGATACGCAGTATTTT.